Each of the 30 T cell receptor beta chains below was sequenced from the same sample in a study of blood T cell repertoires in COVID-19. This table comes from immunoSEQ multiplex PCR, and its TCRdb copy is limited to in-frame clones, with some not included. The table lists approximately 250,000 clones, about 86% of them singletons. Specimen: peripheral blood. The receptors here all came from a man aged 25-45 years with active or convalescent COVID-19.

V usage is TRBV30 and J usage is TRBJ1-6, with TRBD1 identical over 11 bases. Germline assignment: CDR1 GTSNPN and CDR2 SVGIG (reference sequence). This CDR3 contains 15 residues. V trimming: 3 bases; J trimming: 7 bases; junction bases outside the gene matches: 5. CDR3 sequence: CAWRLRDRGNSPLHF. The CDR3 DNA sequence: TGTGCCTGGAGACTCCGGGACAGGGGGAATTCACCCCTCCACTTT.

The chain uses TRBV3-1 (or the pseudogene TRBV3-2) and TRBJ1-1, with 8 bases matching TRBD1. This CDR3 contains 14 residues. Trimming cost V 7 bases and J 2 bases; bases outside gene matches: 6. The germline V gene has CDR1 LGHDT and CDR2 YNNKEL (reference sequence). The CDR3 sequence: CASTKQGGNTEAFF. The CDR3 region has the DNA TGTGCCAGCACAAAACAGGGGGGAAACACTGAAGCTTTCTTT.

This clone was observed a handful of times. CDR3 sequence reads: CACSSQGGNEQFF. CDR3 coding DNA: TGTGCCTGCTCTTCGCAGGGAGGTAATGAGCAGTTCTTC. The chain carries TRBV30 and TRBJ2-1, with TRBD2 as a possible D gene (6 bases). Germline V gene lookup returns CDR1 GTSNPN and CDR2 SVGIG (reference sequence). The CDR3 is 13 residues long. The V end was cut by 6 bases, the J end by 7 bases, with 16 bases between.

This sequence joins TRBV4-1 and TRBJ1-1; 11 bases fit TRBD1. Germline CDR1 MGHRA, CDR2 YSYEKL. Trimming at V came to 4 bases and at J to 5 bases, leaving 6 bases not matched to a gene. CDR3 length: 15 amino acids. The CDR3 protein is CASSRTGGVWTEAFF. The CDR3 DNA reads as TGCGCCAGCAGCCGGACAGGGGGCGTTTGGACTGAAGCTTTCTTT.

The chain employs TRBV30 and TRBJ2-7; tentatively, D is TRBD1 (7 bases). CDR1 is GTSNPN and CDR2 is SVGIG in the germline V gene (reference sequence). V was pared by 3 bases and J by 7 bases, with 13 bases between. The CDR3 totals 12 residues. The CDR3 nucleotides are TGTGCCTGGAGCAACAGGGGACTGGAGCAGTACTTC. It translates to CAWSNRGLEQYF.

This CDR3 is CASSTSPSGVMYEQYF. The DNA for the CDR3 is TGTGCCAGCAGTACCTCGCCTAGCGGGGTAATGTACGAGCAGTACTTC. The chain employs TRBV6-2 or TRBV6-3 and TRBJ2-7, with 9 bases that match TRBD2. After removal of 5 bases from V and 4 bases from J, the junction contained 12 bases not matched to a gene. The CDR3 sequence is 16 residues long. Looked up from germline, CDR1 is MNHEY and CDR2 is SVGEGT.

The chain couples TRBV6-1 to TRBJ1-4; 8 bases are a match to TRBD1. Per the germline V gene, CDR1 is MNHNS and CDR2 is SASEGT. The length of the CDR3 is 15 residues. Germline trimming cut 2 bases from V and 7 bases from J; bases unmatched to any gene: 6. The CDR3 loop is CASSESPDRVEKLFF. The CDR3 coding sequence is TGTGCCAGCAGTGAAAGCCCGGACAGGGTTGAAAAACTGTTTTTT.

The chain recombines TRBV5-5 with TRBJ1-2; no clear D gene. This CDR3 is 13 amino acids long. Between the trimmed V and J ends, which lost 2 bases and 2 bases, there was a span of 7 bases. Germline V gives CDR1 SGHKS, CDR2 YYEKEE (reference sequence). CDR3 in amino acids: CASSLFGNYGYTF. The CDR3 DNA reads as TGTGCCAGCAGCTTATTCGGGAACTATGGCTACACCTTC.

The chain carries TRBV2 and TRBJ1-2; D remains ambiguous. The V gene lost 6 bases and the J gene lost 5 bases, with 7 bases spanning the gap. This CDR3 region has 11 residues. Germline CDR1 is SNHLY and CDR2 is FYNNEI. CDR3 nucleotide sequence: TGTGCCAGCAGCCGGGAGTATGGCTACACCTTC. Translated, it gives CASSREYGYTF.

This clone showed up just once. This chain connects TRBV12-3 or TRBV12-4 to TRBJ1-2; a weak D match, TRBD1 (5 bases). V was clipped by 4 bases and J by 8 bases, with 14 bases between them. The CDR3 spans 13 residues. CDR3 in DNA: TGTGCCAGCAGTTCGTCAGGGCGTTTGGGCTACACCTTC. Its translation: CASSSSGRLGYTF.

This clone has a handful of counts. The chain joins TRBV27 to TRBJ2-1; perhaps TRBD2 as D (6 bases). The ends were cut back, 5 bases at V and 5 bases at J, with 22 bases in the middle. From germline, CDR1 is MNHEY and CDR2 SMNVEV (reference sequence). CDR3 length: 17 amino acids. The CDR3 DNA is TGTGCCAGCAGTCCTATGCCGACTAGACCGGGGGACAATGAGCAGTTCTTC. It translates to CASSPMPTRPGDNEQFF.

The V call is TRBV7-9, the J call TRBJ1-1, with 9 nucleotides matching TRBD1. The germline V gene encodes CDR1 SEHNR and CDR2 FQNEAQ (reference sequence). The CDR3 extends over 14 amino acids. Unmatched junction bases numbered 5, after V lost 4 bases and J lost 5 bases. The CDR3 DNA reads as TGTGCCAGCAGCTCGGACAGGGGAAGGACTGAAGCTTTCTTT. Residues: CASSSDRGRTEAFF.

In DNA form, the CDR3 reads TGTGCCAGCAGCCGAGGACAGTCCAATCAGCCCCAGCATTTT. Protein: CASSRGQSNQPQHF. The rearrangement links TRBV7-8 to TRBJ1-5, with a tentative D call TRBD1 (6 bases). Deletions cut 5 bases from V and 3 bases from J, with 11 bases between. The CDR3 length is 14 residues. Germline V gene sequence: CDR1 SGHVS, CDR2 FQNEAQ.

The genes are TRBV10-2 and TRBJ2-7; TRBD2 is a possible D gene (6 bases). Germline V CDR1 and CDR2: WSHSY, SAAADI. The V and J ends lost 5 bases and 5 bases respectively, with 16 bases between them. The CDR3 runs to 14 residues. In DNA, the CDR3 is TGCGCCAGCAGTACCGGGACTGGGCCCAACGAGCAGTACTTC. Translation gives CASSTGTGPNEQYF.

This chain connects TRBV5-1 to TRBJ1-3; TRBD1 might be the D (5 bases). CDR1 and CDR2 from the germline V gene are SGHRS and YFSETQ. This CDR3 is 15 amino acids long. V was clipped by 0 bases and J by 0 bases, with 7 bases between them. Here the CDR3 DNA reads TGCGCCAGCAGCTTGGACAGGCCCTCTGGAAACACCATATATTTT. Translation gives CASSLDRPSGNTIYF.

This clone has more than one count but fewer than ten. The V and J genes are TRBV14 and TRBJ2-5; D is undetermined. This CDR3 comprises 18 residues. CDR1 and CDR2 (germline): SGHDN, FVKESK. Deletions cut 0 bases from V and 4 bases from J, with 21 bases between. CDR3 loop: CASSQDRVRTHGRETQYF. CDR3 DNA sequence: TGTGCCAGCAGCCAAGATCGGGTCAGAACACACGGCCGAGAGACCCAGTACTTC. Drawing the rest from reference TRBV14 and TRBJ2-5, the complete variable domain is EAGVTQFPSHSVIEKGQTVTLRCDPISGHDNLYWYRRVMGKEIKFLLHFVKESKQDESGMPNNRFLAERTGGTYSTLKVQPAELEDSGVYFCASSQDRVRTHGRETQYFGPGTRLLVL.

This chain connects TRBV29-1 to TRBJ2-3; D may be TRBD1 (5 bases). CDR3 length equals 15 residues. Germline CDR1 SQVTM, CDR2 ANQGSEA. The ends were cut back, 6 bases at V and 6 bases at J, with 22 bases in the middle. Here the CDR3 reads CSVRPGAAVYDTQYF. The CDR3 bases are TGCAGCGTCCGACCTGGGGCAGCTGTTTATGATACGCAGTATTTT.

This clone was seen only once. V usage is TRBV30 and J usage is TRBJ2-7; tentative D call: TRBD2 (5 bases). Looked up from germline, CDR1 is GTSNPN and CDR2 is SVGIG (reference sequence). The germline V and J ends were trimmed by 4 bases and 2 bases, with 15 bases remaining between them. This CDR3 has 14 amino acids. The CDR3: CAWTGGLEAYEQYF. In DNA, the CDR3 is TGTGCCTGGACTGGCGGGCTTGAGGCCTACGAGCAGTACTTC.

This rearrangement joins TRBV11-2 to TRBJ2-7; D is possibly TRBD1 (5 bases). The CDR3 runs 15 residues. Trimming shortened V by 5 bases and J by 4 bases, and 18 bases separated the two germline ends. The V gene's germline CDR1 is SGHAT and CDR2 FQNNGV. CDR3 region: CASSPMAGFIYEQYF. CDR3 in DNA: TGTGCCAGCAGCCCCATGGCAGGGTTTATTTACGAGCAGTACTTC.

The V gene is TRBV27, the J gene TRBJ2-3, with a weak D call TRBD1 (5 bases). CDR3 length equals 15 residues. Trimming cost V 6 bases and J 1 base, with 14 bases left between them. Per germline, CDR1 MNHEY and CDR2 SMNVEV (reference sequence). CDR3 coding DNA: TGTGCCAGCAGCCTAGGGGATTTCGGCACAGATACGCAGTATTTT. The encoded protein is CASSLGDFGTDTQYF.

The rearrangement uses TRBV29-1 and TRBJ1-1; 7 nucleotides line up with TRBD1. Germline CDR1 reads SQVTM; CDR2 reads ANQGSEA. The trim removed 7 bases at V and 4 bases at J, leaving 9 bases unmatched. CDR3 size: 13 residues. CDR3 region: CSDALEGATEAFF. The CDR3 nucleotides are TGCAGCGACGCCTTGGAGGGGGCCACTGAAGCTTTCTTT.

This rearrangement joins TRBV7-2 to TRBJ2-5; D is perhaps TRBD1 (7 bases). The CDR3 is 14 amino acids. The germline V gene encodes CDR1 SGHTA and CDR2 FQGNSA. Trimming took off 5 bases at V and 2 bases at J, with 12 bases between the two ends. DNA of the CDR3: TGTGCCAGCAGCCAGGGGGGTCGGCAAGAGACCCAGTACTTC. It encodes CASSQGGRQETQYF. Looking up the rest from reference TRBV7-2 and TRBJ2-5 gives the full variable domain: GAGVSQSPSNKVTEKGKDVELRCDPISGHTALYWYRQSLGQGLEFLIYFQGNSAPDKSGLPSDRFSAERTGGSVSTLTIQRTQQEDSAVYLCASSQGGRQETQYFGPGTRLLVL.

This clone was counted a few times. This chain links TRBV7-2 with TRBJ2-1; D is uncertain. Germline CDR1 SGHTA, CDR2 FQGNSA. V was cut by 4 bases and J by 9 bases, with 13 bases left in between. CDR3 size: 13 residues. CDR3 amino acids: CASSSRREAEQFF. The CDR3 DNA is TGTGCCAGCAGCTCCCGGAGAGAGGCTGAGCAGTTCTTC.

The chain recombines TRBV6-1 with TRBJ1-6, with D perhaps TRBD1 (6 bases). Looked up from germline, CDR1 is MNHNS and CDR2 is SASEGT. CDR3 length: 17 residues. Trimming cost V 3 bases and J 8 bases, with 20 bases left between them. CDR3 coding DNA: TGTGCCAGCAGTGACCCTACAGGGTCGGGGCACCATTCACCCCTCCACTTT. This translates into CASSDPTGSGHHSPLHF.

A word on this clone: Mismatch with germline at one junction end may stem from a read error. The chain is built from TRBV15 and TRBJ1-1; D ambiguous. CDR3 length: 14 residues. Germline CDR1 and CDR2: LNHNV and YYDKDF (reference sequence). The CDR3 sequence is CATSRGGTNTAAFF. The DNA of the CDR3 is TGTGCCACCAGCAGAGGAGGCACTAACACTGCAGCTTTCTTT.

This clone was seen more than once but under ten times. The chain links TRBV12-5 to TRBJ1-5; no clear D. This CDR3 has 15 residues. Germline V gene sequence: CDR1 LGHNT, CDR2 FRNRAP. Trimming took 1 base from V and 5 from J, leaving 12 bases between them. The CDR3 here is CASGLDPLGDQPQHF. The CDR3 DNA reads TGTGCTAGTGGTTTGGACCCCCTCGGGGATCAGCCCCAGCATTTT. Complete variable domain (other parts from reference TRBV12-5 and TRBJ1-5): DARVTQTPRHKVTEMGQEVTMRCQPILGHNTVFWYRQTMMQGLELLAYFRNRAPLDDSGMPKDRFSAEMPDATLATLKIQPSEPRDSAVYFCASGLDPLGDQPQHFGDGTRLSIL.

V is TRBV29-1 and J is TRBJ1-2, with 10 bases matching TRBD1. V lost 6 bases, J lost 6 bases, and 10 bases stayed unmatched. Germline assignment: CDR1 SQVTM and CDR2 ANQGSEA. CDR3 size: 14 residues. CDR3 region: CSVEDRGFSDGYTF. The CDR3 nucleotides read TGCAGCGTCGAGGACAGGGGGTTCTCAGATGGCTACACCTTC.

The CDR3 bases are TGTGCCAGCAGCTCGACCGGGACAGGGTCTAAGTCAAACTATGGCTACACCTTC. As protein: CASSSTGTGSKSNYGYTF. The rearrangement uses TRBV7-8 and TRBJ1-2; TRBD1 matches at 9 bases. The CDR3 has 18 amino acids. The junction had 14 bases not matched to a gene; V was cut back by 4 bases and J by 2 bases. Germline V gene sequence: CDR1 SGHVS, CDR2 FQNEAQ.

This sequence joins TRBV6-2 or TRBV6-3 and TRBJ2-2; TRBD1 is a possible D gene (5 bases). Germline V lookup: CDR1 MNHEY, CDR2 SVGEGT. V was pared by 2 bases and J by 4 bases, with 11 bases between. This CDR3 comprises 15 residues. The CDR3 DNA reads TGTGCCAGCAGTTACATGAGACAGCCCACCGGGGAGCTGTTTTTT. Translated: CASSYMRQPTGELFF.

The chain couples TRBV6-5 to TRBJ2-5; 10 positions match TRBD1. V was pared by 2 bases and J by 3 bases, with 0 bases of the junction left unmatched. The CDR3 sequence is 14 residues long. Germline values: CDR1 MNHEY, CDR2 SVGAGI. CDR3 sequence: CASSYGTGEETQYF. The CDR3 DNA reads TGTGCCAGCAGTTACGGGACAGGGGAAGAGACCCAGTACTTC.